The TCR beta chain described here comes from a study of cytomegalovirus exposure and HLA in healthy donors. The PCR ran on 60 Vbeta and 13 Jbeta primers. Libraries were prepared by immunoSEQ multiplex PCR; TCRdb keeps only in-frame clonotypes and omits some of them. The table lists around 170,000 clones, more than 65% of them singletons. The trim removed 1 base at V and 0 bases at J, leaving 2 bases unmatched. Germline CDR1 is SGHNT and CDR2 is YENEEA. The CDR3 is 16 amino acids. Material for sequencing was PBMCs. The chain joins TRBV11-3 to TRBJ2-2, with 7 bases identical to TRBD2. The clonotype originates from a man aged 45-60 years in good health and CMV-seropositive. DNA for the CDR3: TGTGCCAGCAGCTTAGTAGCGGGTTCGAACACCGGGGAGCTGTTTTTT. Protein product: CASSLVAGSNTGELFF.